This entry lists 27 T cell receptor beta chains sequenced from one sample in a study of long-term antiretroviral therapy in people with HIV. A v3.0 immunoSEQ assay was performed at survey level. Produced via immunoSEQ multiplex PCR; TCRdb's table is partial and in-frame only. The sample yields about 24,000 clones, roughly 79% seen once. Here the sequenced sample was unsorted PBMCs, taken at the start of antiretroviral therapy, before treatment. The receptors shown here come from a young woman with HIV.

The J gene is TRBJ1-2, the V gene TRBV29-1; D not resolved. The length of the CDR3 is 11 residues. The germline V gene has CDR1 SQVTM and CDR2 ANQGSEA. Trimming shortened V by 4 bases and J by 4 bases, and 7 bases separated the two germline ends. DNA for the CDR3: TGCAGCGTTGCGGGAGGCTATGGCTACACCTTC. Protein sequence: CSVAGGYGYTF.

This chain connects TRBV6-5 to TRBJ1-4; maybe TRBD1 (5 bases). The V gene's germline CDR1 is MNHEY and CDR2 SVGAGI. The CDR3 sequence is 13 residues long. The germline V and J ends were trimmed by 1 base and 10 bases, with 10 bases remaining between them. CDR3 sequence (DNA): TGTGCCAGCAGTTACTTAGGGGAGGGAAAACTGTTTTTT. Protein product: CASSYLGEGKLFF.

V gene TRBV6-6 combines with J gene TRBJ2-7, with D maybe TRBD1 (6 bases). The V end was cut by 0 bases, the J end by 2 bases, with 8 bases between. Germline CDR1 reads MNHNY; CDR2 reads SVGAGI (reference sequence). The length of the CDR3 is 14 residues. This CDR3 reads CASSYSAGAYEQYF. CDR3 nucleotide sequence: TGTGCCAGCAGTTACTCGGCAGGGGCCTACGAGCAGTACTTC.

CDR3: CASSVAAGGGTGELFF. The CDR3 nucleotides read TGTGCCAGCAGCGTAGCGGCGGGCGGGGGCACCGGGGAGCTGTTTTTT. This chain joins TRBV9 and TRBJ2-2; 7 bases align to TRBD2. Germline CDR1 SGDLS, CDR2 YYNGEE. The junction had 6 bases not matched to a gene; V was cut back by 0 bases and J by 4 bases. The CDR3 totals 16 residues.

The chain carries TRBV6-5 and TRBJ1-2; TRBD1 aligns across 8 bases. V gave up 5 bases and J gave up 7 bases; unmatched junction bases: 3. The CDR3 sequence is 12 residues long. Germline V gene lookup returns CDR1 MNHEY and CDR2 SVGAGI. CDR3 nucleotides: TGTGCCAGCAGTCCTACAGGGGGTGGCTACACCTTC. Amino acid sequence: CASSPTGGGYTF.

The DNA for the CDR3 is TGTGCCAGCAGCCCGACTAGCGGTCTCACAGATACGCAGTATTTT. It codes for CASSPTSGLTDTQYF. The chain combines TRBV7-6 with TRBJ2-3; 9 nucleotides match TRBD2. CDR1 is SGHVS, CDR2 FNYEAQ, per germline. J lost 2 bases, V lost 5 bases, and 5 bases had no gene match. CDR3 size: 15 residues.

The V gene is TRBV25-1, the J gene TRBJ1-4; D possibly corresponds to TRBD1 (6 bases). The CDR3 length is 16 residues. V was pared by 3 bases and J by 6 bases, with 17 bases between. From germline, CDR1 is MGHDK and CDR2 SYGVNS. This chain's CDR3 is CASSDLRQAAHEKLFF. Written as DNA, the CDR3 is TGTGCCAGCAGTGATCTTCGACAGGCGGCCCATGAAAAACTGTTTTTT.

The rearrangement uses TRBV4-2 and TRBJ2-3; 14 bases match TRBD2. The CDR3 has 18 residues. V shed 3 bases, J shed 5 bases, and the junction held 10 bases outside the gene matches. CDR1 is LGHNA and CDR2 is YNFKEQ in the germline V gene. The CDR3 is CASSQGLGTSGGGDTQYF. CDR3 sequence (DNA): TGTGCCAGCAGCCAGGGCCTCGGGACTAGCGGGGGAGGAGATACGCAGTATTTT.

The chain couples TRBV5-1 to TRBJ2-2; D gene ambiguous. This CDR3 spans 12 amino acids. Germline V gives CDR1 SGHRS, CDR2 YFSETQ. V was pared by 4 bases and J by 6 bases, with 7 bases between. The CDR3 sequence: CASSPPSGELFF. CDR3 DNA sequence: TGCGCCAGCAGCCCCCCCTCCGGGGAGCTGTTTTTT.

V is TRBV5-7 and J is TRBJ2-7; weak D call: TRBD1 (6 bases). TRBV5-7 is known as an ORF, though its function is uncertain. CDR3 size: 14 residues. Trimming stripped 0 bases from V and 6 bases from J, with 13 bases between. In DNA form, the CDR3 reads TGTGCCAGCAGCTTGGATCCTTCAGGGGTCGAGCAGTACTTC. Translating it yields CASSLDPSGVEQYF.

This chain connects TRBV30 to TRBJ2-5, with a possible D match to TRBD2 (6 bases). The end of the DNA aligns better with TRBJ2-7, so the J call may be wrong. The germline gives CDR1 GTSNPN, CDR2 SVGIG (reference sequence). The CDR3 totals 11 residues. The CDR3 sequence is CGGARGYEQYF. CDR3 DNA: TGTGGGGGAGCGCGGGGATACGAGCAGTACTTC.

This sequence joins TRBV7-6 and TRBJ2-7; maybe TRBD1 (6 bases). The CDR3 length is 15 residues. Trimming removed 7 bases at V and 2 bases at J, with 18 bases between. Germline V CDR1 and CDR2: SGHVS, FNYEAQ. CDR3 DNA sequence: TGTGCCAGCACGCAGACAGGCCTCCCCCCCTACGAGCAGTACTTC. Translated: CASTQTGLPPYEQYF.

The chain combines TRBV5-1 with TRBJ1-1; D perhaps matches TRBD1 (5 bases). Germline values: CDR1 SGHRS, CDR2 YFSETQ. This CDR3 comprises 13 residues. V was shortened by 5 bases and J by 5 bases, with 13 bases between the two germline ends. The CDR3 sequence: CASSHQGYTEAFF. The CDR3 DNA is TGCGCCAGCAGTCATCAGGGCTATACTGAAGCTTTCTTT.

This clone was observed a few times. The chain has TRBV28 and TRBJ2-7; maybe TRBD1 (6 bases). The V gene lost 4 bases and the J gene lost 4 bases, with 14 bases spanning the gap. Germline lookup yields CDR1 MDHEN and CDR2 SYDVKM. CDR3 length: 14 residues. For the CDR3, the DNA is TGTGCCAGCAGTTCTCCAGGGGTTGGATACGAGCAGTACTTC. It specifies CASSSPGVGYEQYF.

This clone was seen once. The CDR3 loop reads CASSSGQAGGTEAFF. DNA for the CDR3: TGTGCCAGCAGCTCCGGACAGGCGGGGGGGACTGAAGCTTTCTTT. V and J are TRBV9 and TRBJ1-1, with TRBD1 matching over 7 bases. Germline CDR1 SGDLS, CDR2 YYNGEE. With V trimmed by 4 bases and J by 5 bases, 11 bases remained unmatched. The CDR3 consists of 15 residues.

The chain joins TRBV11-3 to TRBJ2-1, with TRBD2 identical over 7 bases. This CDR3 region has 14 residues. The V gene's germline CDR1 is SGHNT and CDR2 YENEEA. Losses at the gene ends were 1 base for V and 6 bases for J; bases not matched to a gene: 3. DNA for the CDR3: TGTGCCAGCAGCTTAGGGCTAGCGGTCAATGAGCAGTTCTTC. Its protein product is CASSLGLAVNEQFF.

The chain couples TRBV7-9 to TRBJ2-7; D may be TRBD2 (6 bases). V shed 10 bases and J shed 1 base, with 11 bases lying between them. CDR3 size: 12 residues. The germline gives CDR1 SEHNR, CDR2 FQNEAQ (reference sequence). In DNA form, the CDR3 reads TGTGCCACCCAGGGAGGTTCCTACGAGCAGTACTTC. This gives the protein CATQGGSYEQYF.

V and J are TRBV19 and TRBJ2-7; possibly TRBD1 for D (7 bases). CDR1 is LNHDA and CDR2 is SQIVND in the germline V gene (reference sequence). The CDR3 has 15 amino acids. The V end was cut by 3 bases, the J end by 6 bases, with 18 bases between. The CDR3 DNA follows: TGTGCCAGTAGTATTGGGAGGACAGGTTTGGTCGAGCAGTACTTC. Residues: CASSIGRTGLVEQYF.

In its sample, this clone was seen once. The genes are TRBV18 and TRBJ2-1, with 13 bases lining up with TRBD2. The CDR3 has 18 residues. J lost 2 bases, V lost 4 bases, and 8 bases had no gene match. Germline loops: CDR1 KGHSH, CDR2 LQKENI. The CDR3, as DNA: TGTGCCAGCTCACAAGGACTAGCGGGAGTGGGGGCCTACAATGAGCAGTTCTTC. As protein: CASSQGLAGVGAYNEQFF.

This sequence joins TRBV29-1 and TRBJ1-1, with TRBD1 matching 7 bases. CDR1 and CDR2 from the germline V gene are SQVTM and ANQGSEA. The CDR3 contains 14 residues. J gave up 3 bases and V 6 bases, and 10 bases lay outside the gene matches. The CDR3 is CSVIPQGWDTEAFF. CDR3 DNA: TGCAGCGTGATCCCACAGGGGTGGGACACTGAAGCTTTCTTT.

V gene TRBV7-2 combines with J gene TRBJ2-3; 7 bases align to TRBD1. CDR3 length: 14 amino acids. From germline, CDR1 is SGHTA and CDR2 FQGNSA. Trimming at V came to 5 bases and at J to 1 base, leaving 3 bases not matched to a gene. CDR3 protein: CASSPGQGTDTQYF. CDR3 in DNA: TGTGCCAGCAGCCCCGGACAGGGCACAGATACGCAGTATTTT.

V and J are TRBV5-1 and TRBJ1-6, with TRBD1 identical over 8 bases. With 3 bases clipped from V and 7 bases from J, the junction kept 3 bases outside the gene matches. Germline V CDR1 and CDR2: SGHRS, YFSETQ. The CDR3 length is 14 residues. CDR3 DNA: TGCGCCAGCAGCTCGGACAGGGAAAATTCACCCCTCCACTTT. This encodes CASSSDRENSPLHF.

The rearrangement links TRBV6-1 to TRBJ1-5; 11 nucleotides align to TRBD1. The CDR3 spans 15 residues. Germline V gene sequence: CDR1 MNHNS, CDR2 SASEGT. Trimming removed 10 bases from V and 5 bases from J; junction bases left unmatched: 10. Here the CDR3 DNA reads TGTGCCACCCGGACAGGGGGCGCGGCGTATCAGCCCCAGCATTTT. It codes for CATRTGGAAYQPQHF.

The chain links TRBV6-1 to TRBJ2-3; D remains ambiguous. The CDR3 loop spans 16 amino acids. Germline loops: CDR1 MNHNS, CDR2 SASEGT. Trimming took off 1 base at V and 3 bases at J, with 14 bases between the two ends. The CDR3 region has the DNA TGTGCCAGCAGTGAAGGGTCGGCCGTACGTACAGATACGCAGTATTTT. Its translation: CASSEGSAVRTDTQYF.

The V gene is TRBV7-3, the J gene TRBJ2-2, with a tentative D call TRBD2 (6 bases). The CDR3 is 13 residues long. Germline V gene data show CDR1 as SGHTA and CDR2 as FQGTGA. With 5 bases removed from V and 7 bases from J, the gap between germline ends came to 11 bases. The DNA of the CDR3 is TGTGCCAGCAGCCTAGGGGAGGTCGGGGAGCTGTTTTTT. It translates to CASSLGEVGELFF.

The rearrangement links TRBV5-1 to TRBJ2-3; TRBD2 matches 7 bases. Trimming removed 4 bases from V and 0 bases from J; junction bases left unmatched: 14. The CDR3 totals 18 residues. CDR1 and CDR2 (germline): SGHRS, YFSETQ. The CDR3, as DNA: TGCGCCAGCAGCAAGACTAGCACCGGGCTCTCTAGCACAGATACGCAGTATTTT. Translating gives CASSKTSTGLSSTDTQYF.

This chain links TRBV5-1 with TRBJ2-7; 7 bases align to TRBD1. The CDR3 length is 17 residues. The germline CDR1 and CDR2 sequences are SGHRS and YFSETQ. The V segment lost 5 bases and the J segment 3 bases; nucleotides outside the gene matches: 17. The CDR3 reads CASRKVTGTNANYEQYF. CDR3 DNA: TGCGCCAGCAGAAAGGTGACAGGGACGAACGCGAACTACGAGCAGTACTTC.